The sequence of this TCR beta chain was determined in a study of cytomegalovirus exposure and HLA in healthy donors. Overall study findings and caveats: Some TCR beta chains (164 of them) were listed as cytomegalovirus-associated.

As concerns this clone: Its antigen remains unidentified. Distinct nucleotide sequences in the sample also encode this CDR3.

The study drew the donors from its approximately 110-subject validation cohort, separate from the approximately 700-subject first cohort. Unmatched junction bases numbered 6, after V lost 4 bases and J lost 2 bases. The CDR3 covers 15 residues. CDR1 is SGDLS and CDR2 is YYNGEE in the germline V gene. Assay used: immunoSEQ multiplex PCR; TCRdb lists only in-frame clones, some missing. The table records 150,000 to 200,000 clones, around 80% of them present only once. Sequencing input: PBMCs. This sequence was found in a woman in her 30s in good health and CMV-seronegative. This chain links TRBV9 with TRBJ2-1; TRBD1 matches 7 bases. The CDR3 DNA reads TGTGCCAGCAGCCCCCGGGACAGAACCTACAATGAGCAGTTCTTC. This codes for CASSPRDRTYNEQFF.